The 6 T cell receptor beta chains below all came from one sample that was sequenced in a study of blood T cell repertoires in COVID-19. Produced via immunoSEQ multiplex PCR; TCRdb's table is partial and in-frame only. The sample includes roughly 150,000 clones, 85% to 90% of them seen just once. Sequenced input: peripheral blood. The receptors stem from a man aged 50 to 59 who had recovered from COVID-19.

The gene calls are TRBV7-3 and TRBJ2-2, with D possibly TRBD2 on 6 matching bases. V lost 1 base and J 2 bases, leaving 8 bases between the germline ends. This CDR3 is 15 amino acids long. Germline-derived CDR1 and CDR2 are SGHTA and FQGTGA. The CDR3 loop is CASSLNGLNTGELFF. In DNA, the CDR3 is TGTGCCAGCAGCTTAAACGGACTAAACACCGGGGAGCTGTTTTTT.

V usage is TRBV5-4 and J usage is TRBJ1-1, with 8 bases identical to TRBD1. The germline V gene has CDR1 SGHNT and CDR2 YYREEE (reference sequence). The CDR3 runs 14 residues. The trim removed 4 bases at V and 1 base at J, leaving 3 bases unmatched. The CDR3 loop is CASSPGGRNTEAFF. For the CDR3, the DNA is TGTGCCAGCAGCCCAGGGGGCAGGAACACTGAAGCTTTCTTT.

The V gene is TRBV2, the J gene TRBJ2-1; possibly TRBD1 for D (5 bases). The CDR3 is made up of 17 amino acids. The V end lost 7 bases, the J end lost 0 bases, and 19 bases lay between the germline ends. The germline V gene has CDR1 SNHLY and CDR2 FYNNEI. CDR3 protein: CASTEMGTGRSYNEQFF. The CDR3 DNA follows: TGTGCCAGCACCGAAATGGGTACAGGACGCTCCTACAATGAGCAGTTCTTC.

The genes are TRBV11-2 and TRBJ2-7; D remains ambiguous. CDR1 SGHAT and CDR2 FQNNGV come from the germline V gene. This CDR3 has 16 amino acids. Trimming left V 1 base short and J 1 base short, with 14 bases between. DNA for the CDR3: TGTGCCAGCAGCTTAGTTCGGTCCGAATCGTCCTACGAGCAGTACTTC. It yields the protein CASSLVRSESSYEQYF.

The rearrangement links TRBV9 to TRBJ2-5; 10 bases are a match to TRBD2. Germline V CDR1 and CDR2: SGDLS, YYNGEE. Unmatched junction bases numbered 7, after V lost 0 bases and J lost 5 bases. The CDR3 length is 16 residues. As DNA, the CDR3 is TGTGCCAGCAGCGTAGATAGCGGGAGGCCTGCGGAGACCCAGTACTTC. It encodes CASSVDSGRPAETQYF.

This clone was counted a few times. CDR3 region: CASRGTRIGTDTQYF. In nucleotides, the CDR3 is TGTGCCAGCAGGGGGACTAGGATAGGCACAGATACGCAGTATTTT. The chain is built from TRBV7-2 and TRBJ2-3; 8 positions match TRBD2. The CDR3 consists of 15 residues. Germline CDR1 SGHTA, CDR2 FQGNSA. The junction had 6 bases not matched to a gene; V was cut back by 6 bases and J by 1 base.